The rows below give T cell receptor beta chains drawn from one sample of a study of molecular identifiers for immune sequencing clone quantification. From the PCR reads, TCRdb called clonotypes with MiXCR, one entry per CDR3 protein. Of about 640,000 distinct CDR3 sequences listed, just under 20% are singletons. Sequences were obtained from naive CD8+ T cells from blood, with Jurkat cell RNA spiked in. Receptors originate from a human donor in good health. Some libraries in this study had Jurkat cell RNA spiked in. The CDR3 runs from the conserved cysteine through the conserved F or W. Each record gives: CDR3 DNA, CDR3 protein, V gene, CDR3 length, clone size, D gene, J gene. The D gene is left open where the match is weak. Clone size is given for some rows only: seen once, a few or many times, or a class if the clone is expanded.

DNA: TGTGCCAGCAGCTTTAGAGACTCGCAGGGGGTCTACGAGCAGTACTTC
CDR3: CASSFRDSQGVYEQYF
V: TRBV11-2
length: 16
size: few
D: TRBD1
J: TRBJ2-7

DNA: TGTGCCAGCAGCGTAGGTAGGACAGGGGTGCATGAAGCTTTCTTT
CDR3: CASSVGRTGVHEAFF
V: TRBV9
length: 15
size: many
D: TRBD1
J: TRBJ1-1

DNA: TGTGCCAGCAGTGACTTGGGGGTGTACTACGAGCAGTACTTC
CDR3: CASSDLGVYYEQYF
V: TRBV6-2/TRBV6-3
length: 14
size: many
D: -
J: TRBJ2-7

DNA: TGTGCCAGCAGTGAACGGGGGGGACCTGAAGCTTTCTTT
CDR3: CASSERGGPEAFF
V: TRBV25-1
length: 13
size: many
D: -
J: TRBJ1-1

DNA: TGTGCCAGCCGCTTTGGGGACAGCAACACCTACGAGCAGTACTTC
CDR3: CASRFGDSNTYEQYF
V: TRBV4-2
length: 15
size: many
D: TRBD1
J: TRBJ2-7

DNA: TGTGCCAGCAGCTTAGTGGGGGCGGGTGAGCAGTTCTTC
CDR3: CASSLVGAGEQFF
V: TRBV7-8
length: 13
size: -
D: -
J: TRBJ2-1

DNA: TGTGCCAGCAACGGAGGGACGGCACGCCTCGAGCAGTACTTC
CDR3: CASNGGTARLEQYF
V: TRBV7-9
length: 14
size: many
D: -
J: TRBJ2-7

DNA: TGTGCCTGGAGCACAGCGTACCAAGAGACCCAGTACTTC
CDR3: CAWSTAYQETQYF
V: TRBV30
length: 13
size: few
D: -
J: TRBJ2-5

DNA: TGTGCCAGCAGTTTAGAAGCGTGGGGGGAAAAACTGTTTTTT
CDR3: CASSLEAWGEKLFF
V: TRBV12-3/TRBV12-4
length: 14
size: many
D: -
J: TRBJ1-4

DNA: TGCGCCAGCAGCCTTTCAGGGGTTTCTAATGAAAAACTGTTTTTT
CDR3: CASSLSGVSNEKLFF
V: TRBV4-1
length: 15
size: -
D: -
J: TRBJ1-4

DNA: TGCAGCGTTTGGGCTAGCGGGGACAATGAGCAGTTCTTC
CDR3: CSVWASGDNEQFF
V: TRBV29-1
length: 13
size: few
D: TRBD2
J: TRBJ2-1

DNA: TGCAGCGTTGAAAGCGGGATCCACAATGAGCAGTTCTTC
CDR3: CSVESGIHNEQFF
V: TRBV29-1
length: 13
size: many
D: TRBD2
J: TRBJ2-1

DNA: TGCGCCAGCAGGGGCCTAGCGGGAGTATCAGAAGATACGCAGTATTTT
CDR3: CASRGLAGVSEDTQYF
V: TRBV4-1
length: 16
size: -
D: TRBD2
J: TRBJ2-3

DNA: TGCGCCAGCAGCCACGCAACAGGGTACGAGACCCAGTACTTC
CDR3: CASSHATGYETQYF
V: TRBV4-3
length: 14
size: many
D: -
J: TRBJ2-5

DNA: TGTGCCAGCAGCCTGGACACCAACTACGAGCAGTACTTC
CDR3: CASSLDTNYEQYF
V: TRBV28
length: 13
size: many
D: -
J: TRBJ2-7

DNA: TGTGCCAGCAGTGAAGCCAAGGTTGGGGCTGTCGAGCAGTACTTC
CDR3: CASSEAKVGAVEQYF
V: TRBV6-1
length: 15
size: few
D: -
J: TRBJ2-7

DNA: TGTGCCAGCACCGAAGGTCCAGGAACCTACGAGCAGTACTTC
CDR3: CASTEGPGTYEQYF
V: TRBV2
length: 14
size: many
D: -
J: TRBJ2-7

DNA: TGTGCCAGCATCCCACAGGGGGCTAATGCAGATACGCAGTATTTT
CDR3: CASIPQGANADTQYF
V: TRBV7-2
length: 15
size: -
D: TRBD1
J: TRBJ2-3

DNA: TGTGCCGGGACAGGGAAGTCCTACGAGCAGTACTTC
CDR3: CAGTGKSYEQYF
V: TRBV30
length: 12
size: many
D: TRBD1
J: TRBJ2-7

DNA: TGCGCCAGCAGCCCGACAGGGGGCTACGAGCAGTACTTC
CDR3: CASSPTGGYEQYF
V: TRBV5-1
length: 13
size: many
D: TRBD1
J: TRBJ2-7

DNA: TGCGCCAGCAGCCAAGTATACGGGGCAGAGACCCAGTACTTC
CDR3: CASSQVYGAETQYF
V: TRBV4-1
length: 14
size: many
D: -
J: TRBJ2-5

DNA: TGTGCCAGAAGCTTTCCAGGTCATCCTGAAGCTTTCTTT
CDR3: CARSFPGHPEAFF
V: TRBV11-3
length: 13
size: -
D: -
J: TRBJ1-1

DNA: TGTGCCAGCAGTGAGACGCGTGCTGGGGAGCAGTACTTC
CDR3: CASSETRAGEQYF
V: TRBV25-1
length: 13
size: many
D: -
J: TRBJ2-7

DNA: TGTGCCAGTAGTATTGGACAGGGGGCCAACAATCAGCCCCAGCATTTT
CDR3: CASSIGQGANNQPQHF
V: TRBV19
length: 16
size: few
D: TRBD1
J: TRBJ1-5

DNA: TGTGCCAGCAGTTACCTGGGTGTTCCGGCCCAAGAGACCCAGTACTTC
CDR3: CASSYLGVPAQETQYF
V: TRBV6-2/TRBV6-3
length: 16
size: many
D: -
J: TRBJ2-5

DNA: TGTGCCAGCAGCTTAGTCTTGGGACAGACTAATTCACCCCTCCACTTT
CDR3: CASSLVLGQTNSPLHF
V: TRBV7-8
length: 16
size: many
D: TRBD1
J: TRBJ1-6

DNA: TGCAGTGCGAGAGCCCTAGCGACCATCTCCTACGAGCAGTACTTC
CDR3: CSARALATISYEQYF
V: TRBV20-1
length: 15
size: -
D: -
J: TRBJ2-7